This T cell receptor (beta chain) was profiled in a study of blood T cell repertoires in COVID-19. Across the study: COVID-19 samples, acute and convalescent, were from the United States, Italy and Spain. T cells, B-cell-depleted T cells, or PBMCs supplied cDNA or gDNA.

In the authors' workflow: Amplification from reference gene primers served as the basis for estimated nucleated cell counts. Measured with immunoSEQ multiplex PCR; TCRdb has only the in-frame clones, and not every one. V, J and clone size reflect that table, while D and trimming were determined from the DNA. The sample holds 150,000 or so clones; more than 80% are singletons and the top ten take under 0.6%. The CDR3 spans 14 residues. The junction had 4 bases not matched to a gene; V was cut back by 3 bases and J by 4 bases. CDR1 is LNHDA and CDR2 is SQIVND in the germline V gene (reference sequence).

This TCR came from a man aged 50 to 60 with acute or convalescent COVID-19. Material: peripheral blood. The chain joins TRBV19 to TRBJ1-1; 8 bases map to TRBD1. The CDR3 loop is CASSIGTGTTEAFF. The DNA of the CDR3 is TGTGCCAGTAGTATCGGGACAGGCACCACTGAAGCTTTCTTT. Variable domain in full (rest from reference TRBV19 and TRBJ1-1): DGGITQSPKYLFRKEGQNVTLSCEQNLNHDAMYWYRQDPGQGLRLIYYSQIVNDFQKGDIAEGYSVSREKKESFPLTVTSAQKNPTAFYLCASSIGTGTTEAFFGQGTRLTVV.